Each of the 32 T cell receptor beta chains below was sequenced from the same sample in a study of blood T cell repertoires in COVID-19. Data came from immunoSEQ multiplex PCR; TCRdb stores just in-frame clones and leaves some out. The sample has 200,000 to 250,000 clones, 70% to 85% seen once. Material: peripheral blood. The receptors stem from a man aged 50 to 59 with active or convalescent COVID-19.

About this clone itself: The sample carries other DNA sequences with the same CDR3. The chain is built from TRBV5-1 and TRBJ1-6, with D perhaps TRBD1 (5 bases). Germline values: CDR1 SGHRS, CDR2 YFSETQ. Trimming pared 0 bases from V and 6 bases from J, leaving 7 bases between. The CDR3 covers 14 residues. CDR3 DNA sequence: TGCGCCAGCAGCTTGGGACAGCCTAATTCACCCCTCCACTTT. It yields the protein CASSLGQPNSPLHF.

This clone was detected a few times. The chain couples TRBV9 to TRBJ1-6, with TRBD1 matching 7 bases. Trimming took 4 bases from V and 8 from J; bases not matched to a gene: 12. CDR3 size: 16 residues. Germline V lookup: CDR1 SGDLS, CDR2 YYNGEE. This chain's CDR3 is CASSRGTAIYDSPLHF. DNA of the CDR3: TGTGCCAGCAGCCGTGGGACAGCCATATATGATTCACCCCTCCACTTT.

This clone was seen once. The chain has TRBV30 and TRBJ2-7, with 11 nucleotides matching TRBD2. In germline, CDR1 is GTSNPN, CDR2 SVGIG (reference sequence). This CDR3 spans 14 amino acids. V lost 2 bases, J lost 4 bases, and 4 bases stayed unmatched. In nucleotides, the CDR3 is TGTGCCTGGAGTCCGGGACTAGCGGCTTACGAGCAGTACTTC. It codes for CAWSPGLAAYEQYF. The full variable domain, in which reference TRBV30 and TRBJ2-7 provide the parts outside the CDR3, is SQTIHQWPATLVQPVGSPLSLECTVEGTSNPNLYWYRQAAGRGLQLLFYSVGIGQISSEVPQNLSASRPQDRQFILSSKKLLLSDSGFYLCAWSPGLAAYEQYFGPGTRLTVT.

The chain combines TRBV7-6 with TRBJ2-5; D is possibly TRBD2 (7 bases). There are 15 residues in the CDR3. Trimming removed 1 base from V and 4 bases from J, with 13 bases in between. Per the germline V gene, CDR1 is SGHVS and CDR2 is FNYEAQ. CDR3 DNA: TGTGCCAGCAGCTTAGGCATCGGGGGGCCAGAGACCCAGTACTTC. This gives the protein CASSLGIGGPETQYF.

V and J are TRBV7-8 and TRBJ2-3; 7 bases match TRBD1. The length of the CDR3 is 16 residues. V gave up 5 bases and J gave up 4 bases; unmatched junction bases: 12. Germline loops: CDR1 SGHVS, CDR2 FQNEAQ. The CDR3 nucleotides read TGTGCCAGCAGCCCCCGCCCCACAGGGGTTCCAGATACGCAGTATTTT. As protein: CASSPRPTGVPDTQYF.

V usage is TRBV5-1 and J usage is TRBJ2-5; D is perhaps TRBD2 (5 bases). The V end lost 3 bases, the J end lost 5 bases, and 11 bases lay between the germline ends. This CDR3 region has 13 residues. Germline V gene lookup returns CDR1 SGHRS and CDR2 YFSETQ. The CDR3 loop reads CASSSSTGETQYF. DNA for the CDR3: TGCGCCAGCAGCTCCTCAACGGGGGAGACCCAGTACTTC.

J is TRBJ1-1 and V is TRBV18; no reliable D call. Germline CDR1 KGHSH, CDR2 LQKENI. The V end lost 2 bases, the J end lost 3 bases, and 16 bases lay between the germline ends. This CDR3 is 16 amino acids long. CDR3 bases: TGTGCCAGCTCACCATCGGTCGCGGGGAGGGACACTGAAGCTTTCTTT. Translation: CASSPSVAGRDTEAFF.

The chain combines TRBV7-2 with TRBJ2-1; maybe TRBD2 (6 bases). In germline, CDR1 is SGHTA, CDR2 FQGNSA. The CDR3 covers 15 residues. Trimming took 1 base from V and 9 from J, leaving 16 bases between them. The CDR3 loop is CASSLGVGGPTEQFF. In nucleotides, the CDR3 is TGTGCCAGCAGCTTAGGGGTGGGAGGCCCCACTGAGCAGTTCTTC.

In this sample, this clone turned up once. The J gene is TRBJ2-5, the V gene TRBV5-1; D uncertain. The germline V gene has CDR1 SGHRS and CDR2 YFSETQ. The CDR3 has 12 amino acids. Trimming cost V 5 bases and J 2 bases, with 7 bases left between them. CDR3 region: CASRKQQETQYF. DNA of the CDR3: TGCGCCAGCAGAAAACAGCAAGAGACCCAGTACTTC.

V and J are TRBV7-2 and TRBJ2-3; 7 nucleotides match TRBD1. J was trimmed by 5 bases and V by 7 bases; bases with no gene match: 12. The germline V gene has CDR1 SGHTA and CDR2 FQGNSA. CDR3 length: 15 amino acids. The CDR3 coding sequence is TGTGCCAGCAACATCGGGACAGCTAATGAAGATACGCAGTATTTT. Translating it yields CASNIGTANEDTQYF.

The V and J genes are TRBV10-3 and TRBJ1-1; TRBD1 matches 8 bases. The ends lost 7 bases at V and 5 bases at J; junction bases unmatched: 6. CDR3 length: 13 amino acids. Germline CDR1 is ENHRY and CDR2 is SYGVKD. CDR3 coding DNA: TGTGCCATCACCCAGGGGGCGATGACTGAAGCTTTCTTT. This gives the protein CAITQGAMTEAFF.

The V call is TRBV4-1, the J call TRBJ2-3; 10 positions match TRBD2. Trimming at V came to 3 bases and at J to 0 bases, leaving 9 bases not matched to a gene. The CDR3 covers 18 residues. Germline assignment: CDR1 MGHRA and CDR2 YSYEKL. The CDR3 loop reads CASSHTPGLAFSTDTQYF. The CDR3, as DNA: TGCGCCAGCAGCCACACACCGGGACTAGCGTTTAGCACAGATACGCAGTATTTT.

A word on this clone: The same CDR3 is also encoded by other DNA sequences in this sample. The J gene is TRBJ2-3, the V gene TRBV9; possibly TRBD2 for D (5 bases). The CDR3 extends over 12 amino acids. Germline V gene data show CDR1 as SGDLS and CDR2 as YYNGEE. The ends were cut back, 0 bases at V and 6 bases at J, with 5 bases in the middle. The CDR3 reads CASSVGGDTQYF. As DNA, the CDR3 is TGTGCCAGCAGCGTAGGCGGGGATACGCAGTATTTT.

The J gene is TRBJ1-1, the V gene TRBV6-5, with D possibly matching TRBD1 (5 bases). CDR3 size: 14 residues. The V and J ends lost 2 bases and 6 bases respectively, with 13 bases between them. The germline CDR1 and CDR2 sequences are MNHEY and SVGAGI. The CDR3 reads CASSYRRLGPEAFF. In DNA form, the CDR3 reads TGTGCCAGCAGTTACCGTCGGCTGGGGCCTGAAGCTTTCTTT.

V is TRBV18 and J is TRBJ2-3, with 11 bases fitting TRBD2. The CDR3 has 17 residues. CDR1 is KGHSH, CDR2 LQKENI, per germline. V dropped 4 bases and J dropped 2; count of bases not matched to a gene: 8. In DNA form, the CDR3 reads TGTGCCAGCTCACGGACCGGGACTAGCGGATACACAGATACGCAGTATTTT. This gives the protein CASSRTGTSGYTDTQYF.

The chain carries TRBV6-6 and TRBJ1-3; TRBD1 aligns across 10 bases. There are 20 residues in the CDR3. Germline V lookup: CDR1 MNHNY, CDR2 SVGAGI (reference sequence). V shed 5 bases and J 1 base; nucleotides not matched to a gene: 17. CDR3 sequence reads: CASSHLPGQGTDFSGNTIYF. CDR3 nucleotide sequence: TGTGCCAGCAGTCACCTCCCGGGACAGGGGACCGACTTTTCTGGAAACACCATATATTTT.

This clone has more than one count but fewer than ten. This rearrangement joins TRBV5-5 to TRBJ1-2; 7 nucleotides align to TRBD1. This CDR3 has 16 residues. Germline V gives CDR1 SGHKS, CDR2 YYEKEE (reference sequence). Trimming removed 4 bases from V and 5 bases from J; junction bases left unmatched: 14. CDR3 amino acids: CASSRYAEGAYYGYTF. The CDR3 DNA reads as TGTGCCAGCAGCCGATACGCGGAGGGGGCCTATTATGGCTACACCTTC.

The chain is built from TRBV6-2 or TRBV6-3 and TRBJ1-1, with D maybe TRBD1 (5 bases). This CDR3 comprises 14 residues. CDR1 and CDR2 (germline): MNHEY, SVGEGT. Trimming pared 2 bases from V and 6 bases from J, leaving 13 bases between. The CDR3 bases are TGTGCCAGCAGTTACGGGTTCACGGGGGCTGAAGCTTTCTTT. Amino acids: CASSYGFTGAEAFF.

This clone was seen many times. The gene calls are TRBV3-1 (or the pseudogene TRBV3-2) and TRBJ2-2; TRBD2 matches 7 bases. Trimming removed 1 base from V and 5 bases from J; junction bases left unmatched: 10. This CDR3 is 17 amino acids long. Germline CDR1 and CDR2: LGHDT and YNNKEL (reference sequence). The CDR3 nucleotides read TGTGCCAGCAGCCAAGGTAGAGGCGGGAGCTGGACCGGGGAGCTGTTTTTT. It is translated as CASSQGRGGSWTGELFF.

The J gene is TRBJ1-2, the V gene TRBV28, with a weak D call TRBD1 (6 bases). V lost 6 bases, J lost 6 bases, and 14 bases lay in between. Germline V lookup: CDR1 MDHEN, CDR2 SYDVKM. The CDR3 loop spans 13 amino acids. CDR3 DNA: TGTGCCAGCAGCTCAGGACAGAACCATGGCTACACCTTC. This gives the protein CASSSGQNHGYTF.

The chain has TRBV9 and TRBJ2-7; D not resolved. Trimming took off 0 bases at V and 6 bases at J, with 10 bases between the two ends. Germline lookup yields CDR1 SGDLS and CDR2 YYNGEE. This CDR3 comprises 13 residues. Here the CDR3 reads CASSVVSSGEQYF. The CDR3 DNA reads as TGTGCCAGCAGCGTAGTGAGTTCGGGCGAGCAGTACTTC.

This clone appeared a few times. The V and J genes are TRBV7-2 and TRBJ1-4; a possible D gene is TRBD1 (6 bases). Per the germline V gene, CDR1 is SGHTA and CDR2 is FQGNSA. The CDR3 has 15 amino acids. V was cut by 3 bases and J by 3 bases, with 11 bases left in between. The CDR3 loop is CASSFSQGANEKLFF. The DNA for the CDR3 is TGTGCCAGCAGCTTCTCACAGGGTGCTAATGAAAAACTGTTTTTT.

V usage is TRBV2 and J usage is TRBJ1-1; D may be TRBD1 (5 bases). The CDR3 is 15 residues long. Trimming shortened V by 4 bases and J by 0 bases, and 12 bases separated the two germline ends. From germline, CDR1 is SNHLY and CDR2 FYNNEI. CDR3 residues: CASSAQGTMNTEAFF. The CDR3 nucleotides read TGTGCCAGCAGTGCGCAGGGTACTATGAACACTGAAGCTTTCTTT.

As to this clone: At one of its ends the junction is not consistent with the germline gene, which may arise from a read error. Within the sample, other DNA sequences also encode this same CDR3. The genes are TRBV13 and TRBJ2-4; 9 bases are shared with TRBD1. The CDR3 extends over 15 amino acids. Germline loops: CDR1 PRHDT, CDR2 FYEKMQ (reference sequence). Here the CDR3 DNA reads TGTGCCAGTAGCTCGACAGGGGGAGGTCGAAACATTCAGTACTTC. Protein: CASSSTGGGRNIQYF.

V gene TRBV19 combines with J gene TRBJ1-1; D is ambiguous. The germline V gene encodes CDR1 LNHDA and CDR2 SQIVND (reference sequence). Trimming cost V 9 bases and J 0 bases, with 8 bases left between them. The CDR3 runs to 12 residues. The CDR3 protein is CASKLVNTEAFF. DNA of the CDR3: TGTGCCAGCAAATTAGTGAACACTGAAGCTTTCTTT.

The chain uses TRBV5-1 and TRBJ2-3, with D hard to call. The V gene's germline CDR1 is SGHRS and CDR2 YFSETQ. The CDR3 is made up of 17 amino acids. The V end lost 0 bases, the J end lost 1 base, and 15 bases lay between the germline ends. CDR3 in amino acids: CASSLVGVIRGTDTQYF. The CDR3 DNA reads TGCGCCAGCAGCTTGGTCGGAGTGATCCGGGGCACAGATACGCAGTATTTT.

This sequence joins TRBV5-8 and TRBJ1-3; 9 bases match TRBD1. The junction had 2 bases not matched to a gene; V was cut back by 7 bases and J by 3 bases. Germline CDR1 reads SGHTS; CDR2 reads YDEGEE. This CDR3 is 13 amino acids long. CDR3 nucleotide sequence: TGTGCCAGCTGGACAGGGGTTGGAAACACCATATATTTT. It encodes CASWTGVGNTIYF.

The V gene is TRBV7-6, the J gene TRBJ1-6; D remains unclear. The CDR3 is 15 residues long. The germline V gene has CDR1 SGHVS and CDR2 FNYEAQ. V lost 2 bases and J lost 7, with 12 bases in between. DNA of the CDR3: TGTGCCAGCAGCTTAAGAGGGTTAGGGAATTCACCCCTCCACTTT. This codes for CASSLRGLGNSPLHF.

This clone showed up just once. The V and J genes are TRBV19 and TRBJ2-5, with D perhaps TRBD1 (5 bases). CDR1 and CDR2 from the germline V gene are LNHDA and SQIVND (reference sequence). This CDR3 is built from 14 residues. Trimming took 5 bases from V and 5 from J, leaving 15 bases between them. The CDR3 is CASSPWQGRETQYF. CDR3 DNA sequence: TGTGCCAGTAGTCCCTGGCAGGGTCGGGAGACCCAGTACTTC.

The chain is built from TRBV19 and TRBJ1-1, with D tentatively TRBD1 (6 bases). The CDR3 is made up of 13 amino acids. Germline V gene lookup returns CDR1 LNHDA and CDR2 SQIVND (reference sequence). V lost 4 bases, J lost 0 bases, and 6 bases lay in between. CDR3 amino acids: CASSTGVNTEAFF. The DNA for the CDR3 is TGTGCCAGTAGTACAGGGGTGAACACTGAAGCTTTCTTT.

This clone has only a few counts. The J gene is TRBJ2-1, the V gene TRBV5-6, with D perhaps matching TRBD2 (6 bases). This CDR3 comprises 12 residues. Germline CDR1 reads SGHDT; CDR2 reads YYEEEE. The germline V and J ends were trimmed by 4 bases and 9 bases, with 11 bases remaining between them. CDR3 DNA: TGTGCCAGCAGCATCCGGGACTCTGAGCAGTTCTTC. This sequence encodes CASSIRDSEQFF.

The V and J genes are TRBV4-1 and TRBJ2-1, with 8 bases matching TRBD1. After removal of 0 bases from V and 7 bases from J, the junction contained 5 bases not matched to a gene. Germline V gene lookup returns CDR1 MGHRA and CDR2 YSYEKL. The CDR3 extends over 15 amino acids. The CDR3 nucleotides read TGCGCCAGCAGCCAAGATCAGAACAGGGGGAATGAGCAGTTCTTC. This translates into CASSQDQNRGNEQFF.